Listed below are T cell receptor beta chains from one sample, sequenced in a study of cytomegalovirus exposure and HLA in healthy donors. TCRdb's table, derived via immunoSEQ multiplex PCR, lists solely in-frame clones and lacks some. The data contain under 150,000 clones, 80% to 85% of them singletons. Sequenced sample: PBMCs. These receptors were collected from a woman aged 50 to 60 in good health and CMV-seropositive. Each CDR3 is given with its conserved first and last residue. Fields, in order: clone size, J gene, V gene, D gene, CDR3 protein, CDR3 DNA. A D gene is named only where the DNA matches it firmly. The size field is filled for only some rows; it gives once, few, many or a size class.

-	TRBJ2-7	TRBV5-1	-	CASSLVGPGLDSEQYF	TGCGCCAGCAGCTTGGTGGGACCGGGACTTGACTCCGAGCAGTACTTC
-	TRBJ2-2	TRBV27	-	CASSLFKRVTGELFF	TGTGCCAGCAGTTTATTTAAGCGGGTAACCGGGGAGCTGTTTTTT
-	TRBJ1-2	TRBV4-1	-	CASSRSRWDNQGYTF	TGCGCCAGCAGCCGCTCAAGGTGGGACAATCAAGGCTACACCTTC
-	TRBJ1-1	TRBV11-2	-	CASSRELNTEAFF	TGTGCCAGCAGCCGCGAGTTGAACACTGAAGCTTTCTTT
-	TRBJ2-6	TRBV5-1	TRBD1	CASSLEGQGVPGANVLTF	TGCGCCAGCAGCTTGGAGGGACAGGGGGTCCCTGGGGCCAACGTCCTGACTTTC
-	TRBJ2-1	TRBV5-4	TRBD2	CASSFGGRGGFNEQFF	TGTGCCAGCAGCTTCGGCGGGAGGGGTGGATTCAATGAGCAGTTCTTC
-	TRBJ2-3	TRBV29-1	-	CSVHYRLTDTQYF	TGCAGCGTTCACTACAGGCTCACAGATACGCAGTATTTT
-	TRBJ2-3	TRBV9	-	CASSVGQGSDTQYF	TGTGCCAGCAGCGTAGGGCAGGGGTCAGATACGCAGTATTTT
-	TRBJ2-3	TRBV2	-	CASSVGTDTQYF	TGTGCCAGCAGTGTAGGCACAGATACGCAGTATTTT
once	TRBJ2-5	TRBV9	TRBD2	CASSDEGGLAGRRETQYF	TGTGCCAGCAGCGACGAGGGGGGACTAGCGGGACGGCGGGAGACCCAGTACTTC
-	TRBJ2-7	TRBV13	-	CASSQRLGATDYEQYF	TGTGCCAGCAGCCAACGCCTTGGCGCGACAGACTACGAGCAGTACTTC
few	TRBJ2-2	TRBV9	TRBD2	CASSLGLAGGDTGELFF	TGTGCCAGCAGCTTGGGACTAGCGGGAGGGGATACCGGGGAGCTGTTTTTT
-	TRBJ2-7	TRBV9	-	CASSGSSYEQYF	TGTGCCAGCAGCGGTAGCTCCTACGAGCAGTACTTC
-	TRBJ2-7	TRBV5-1	-	CASSAQGGDEQYF	TGCGCCAGCAGTGCGCAGGGGGGCGACGAGCAGTACTTC
-	TRBJ2-1	TRBV18	TRBD2	CASSPAGGEYNEQFF	TGTGCCAGCTCACCGGCGGGAGGGGAATACAATGAGCAGTTCTTC
-	TRBJ2-1	TRBV19	-	CASSIVGAGNEQFF	TGTGCCAGTAGTATAGTGGGGGCAGGCAATGAGCAGTTCTTC
-	TRBJ2-2	TRBV27	-	CASSFGHNTGELFF	TGTGCCAGCAGTTTTGGACACAACACCGGGGAGCTGTTTTTT
-	TRBJ2-3	TRBV29-1	TRBD2	CSVEGGGDRDTQYF	TGCAGCGTTGAAGGTGGGGGGGATAGGGATACGCAGTATTTT
once	TRBJ2-5	TRBV7-9	-	CASSLERLYQETQYF	TGTGCCAGCAGCTTAGAACGACTATATCAAGAGACCCAGTACTTC
once	TRBJ1-2	TRBV28	-	CASSSNSQGPLSGYTF	TGTGCCAGCAGCTCAAATTCACAGGGCCCCCTTTCGGGCTACACCTTC
-	TRBJ2-2	TRBV5-1	TRBD1	CASSYSGTGGTGELFF	TGCGCCAGCAGCTACTCCGGGACAGGGGGGACCGGGGAGCTGTTTTTT
-	TRBJ1-5	TRBV7-9	-	CASSFGLPNQPQHF	TGTGCCAGCAGCTTCGGACTCCCCAATCAGCCCCAGCATTTT
-	TRBJ2-2	TRBV7-9	-	CASSFQGSANTGELFF	TGTGCCAGCAGCTTCCAGGGGTCCGCGAACACCGGGGAGCTGTTTTTT
-	TRBJ1-1	TRBV6-6	-	CASSYLSRGVTEAFF	TGTGCCAGCAGTTACTTGAGTAGGGGTGTCACTGAAGCTTTCTTT
-	TRBJ1-2	TRBV30	-	CAWIWEGPGPGYGYTF	TGTGCCTGGATTTGGGAGGGTCCAGGACCGGGGTATGGCTACACCTTC
-	TRBJ1-5	TRBV7-2	-	CASGPAGANQPQHF	TGTGCCAGCGGCCCGGCAGGGGCCAATCAGCCCCAGCATTTT
once	TRBJ1-6	TRBV7-9	-	CASSLGLAGIASPLHF	TGTGCCAGCAGCTTAGGCCTGGCAGGGATAGCTTCACCCCTCCACTTT
-	TRBJ2-3	TRBV6-4	-	CASSDSAEADTQYF	TGTGCCAGCAGTGACTCTGCTGAGGCAGATACGCAGTATTTT
-	TRBJ2-1	TRBV5-1	TRBD2	CASSGGLAGAYNEQFF	TGCGCCAGCAGCGGCGGACTAGCGGGGGCTTACAATGAGCAGTTCTTC
-	TRBJ2-1	TRBV28	TRBD2	CASSSLAGPLRSYNEQFF	TGTGCCAGCAGTAGCCTAGCGGGGCCATTACGCTCCTACAATGAGCAGTTCTTC
few	TRBJ2-7	TRBV11-2	-	CASSFRGPGEGRSYEQYF	TGTGCCAGCAGCTTTCGGGGGCCGGGGGAGGGGCGCTCCTACGAGCAGTACTTC
few	TRBJ2-7	TRBV19	-	CASSPGFERISSEQYF	TGTGCCAGTAGCCCGGGGTTCGAGAGAATATCCTCCGAGCAGTACTTC
-	TRBJ2-7	TRBV28	-	CASSYLSSYEQYF	TGTGCCAGCAGTTATCTGAGCTCCTACGAGCAGTACTTC
few	TRBJ1-5	TRBV29-1	TRBD1	CSVAGTEDQPQHF	TGCAGCGTCGCCGGGACAGAGGATCAGCCCCAGCATTTT
-	TRBJ2-7	TRBV7-2	TRBD2	CASSPAGGGWGVEQYF	TGTGCCAGCAGCCCTGCGGGGGGGGGATGGGGCGTCGAGCAGTACTTC
-	TRBJ2-2	TRBV4-2	-	CASSQESPRGPGRELFF	TGTGCCAGCAGCCAAGAGAGCCCAAGGGGCCCTGGCCGGGAGCTGTTTTTT
few	TRBJ1-2	TRBV5-4	-	CASSQEDSRFYGYTF	TGTGCCAGCAGCCAAGAAGATTCGAGATTCTATGGCTACACCTTC
-	TRBJ2-3	TRBV28	-	CASSRWDTQYF	TGTGCCAGCAGCAGGTGGGATACGCAGTATTTT
-	TRBJ2-7	TRBV15	TRBD1	CATSREFMGQTYEQYF	TGTGCCACCAGCAGAGAGTTCATGGGACAGACATACGAGCAGTACTTC
-	TRBJ2-7	TRBV5-1	TRBD1	CASSFTGGEQYF	TGCGCCAGCAGCTTCACAGGGGGCGAGCAGTACTTC
-	TRBJ1-6	TRBV7-3	TRBD1	CASSTRQGTPLHF	TGTGCCAGCAGCACCCGACAGGGGACACCCCTCCACTTT
once	TRBJ1-2	TRBV4-2	TRBD1	CASSRSTVQGDGYTF	TGTGCCAGCAGCCGATCGACAGTCCAGGGGGATGGCTACACCTTC
-	TRBJ2-5	TRBV20-1	TRBD2	CSAGLGRALYF	TGCAGTGCGGGTCTCGGGAGGGCCTTGTACTTC
-	TRBJ2-1	TRBV6-4	-	CASSEEVSSYNEQFF	TGTGCCAGCAGTGAGGAGGTTAGCTCCTACAATGAGCAGTTCTTC
-	TRBJ2-7	TRBV28	-	CASSSPPPGAYEQYF	TGTGCCAGCAGTTCACCCCCCCCGGGAGCTTACGAGCAGTACTTC
-	TRBJ2-1	TRBV19	-	CASSMARARQFF	TGTGCCAGTAGTATGGCCAGGGCGCGGCAGTTCTTC
-	TRBJ2-5	TRBV7-9	-	CASNGIQETQYF	TGTGCCAGCAACGGGATCCAAGAGACCCAGTACTTC
-	TRBJ2-5	TRBV5-1	-	CASSRGRETQYF	TGCGCCAGCAGCCGCGGAAGGGAGACCCAGTACTTC
-	TRBJ2-1	TRBV5-1	TRBD1	CASTRTGVDNEQFF	TGCGCCAGCACGAGGACAGGGGTCGACAATGAGCAGTTCTTC
-	TRBJ1-3	TRBV2	-	CASSESKGPGNTIYF	TGTGCCAGCAGTGAATCAAAGGGGCCAGGAAACACCATATATTTT